These 26 T cell receptor beta chains were all obtained from the same sample, sequenced in a study of T cells in Graves' hyperthyroidism and ophthalmopathy. Amplification yielded TCR beta CDR3 regions, with RNA transcripts as the source. The HTBI primer set served for first-round RT-PCR of the TCR CDR3. In TCRdb, the multiplex PCR reads were re-called with MiXCR into one record per CDR3 protein. The table shows roughly 570,000 distinct CDR3 sequences, with 15% to 17% occurring only once. The specimen sequenced was blood. All receptors come from a woman aged 25-40 years with Graves' hyperthyroidism.

J is TRBJ2-2 and V is TRBV7-9; D is unresolved. Germline CDR1 and CDR2: SEHNR and FQNEAQ (reference sequence). The CDR3 is 13 amino acids. The germline V and J ends were trimmed by 2 bases and 7 bases, with 8 bases remaining between them. As DNA, the CDR3 is TGTGCCAGCAGCTTAAATATCGGCGGGGAGCTGTTTTTT. As protein: CASSLNIGGELFF.

This clonotype showed up just a few times. This rearrangement joins TRBV7-2 to TRBJ2-6; D is uncertain. The V end lost 1 base, the J end lost 0 bases, and 13 bases lay between the germline ends. The CDR3 sequence is 18 residues long. Per germline, CDR1 SGHTA and CDR2 FQGNSA. Here the CDR3 DNA reads TGTGCCAGCAGCTTAGTCCTGGGGATGAGCTCTGGGGCCAACGTCCTGACTTTC. This encodes CASSLVLGMSSGANVLTF.

This clonotype was detected many times. This chain links TRBV7-6 with TRBJ2-7, with 7 bases lining up with TRBD2. This CDR3 is 17 amino acids long. Per the germline V gene, CDR1 is SGHVS and CDR2 is FNYEAQ. Trimming removed 1 base from V and 5 bases from J; junction bases left unmatched: 14. The CDR3 DNA reads TGTGCCAGCAGCTTAGGCAGCGGGATTCACCCCACCCACGAGCAGTACTTC. Protein: CASSLGSGIHPTHEQYF.

This clonotype was recorded many times. V is TRBV15 and J is TRBJ1-2; D may be TRBD1 (5 bases). Germline V gene sequence: CDR1 LNHNV, CDR2 YYDKDF (reference sequence). There are 15 residues in the CDR3. V was trimmed by 0 bases and J by 0 bases, leaving 8 bases between them. The CDR3 spells CATSRETGANYGYTF. The CDR3, as DNA: TGTGCCACCAGCAGAGAAACGGGGGCTAACTATGGCTACACCTTC.

The J gene is TRBJ1-2, the V gene TRBV30, with D tentatively TRBD1 (6 bases). CDR3 length: 13 residues. Germline values: CDR1 GTSNPN, CDR2 SVGIG (reference sequence). The V end was cut by 3 bases, the J end by 7 bases, with 15 bases between. CDR3 nucleotide sequence: TGTGCCTGGAGCGCATCGGGGGCAAGTGGCTACACCTTC. It specifies CAWSASGASGYTF. The entire variable domain, with the rest obtained from reference TRBV30 and TRBJ1-2, is as follows: SQTIHQWPATLVQPVGSPLSLECTVEGTSNPNLYWYRQAAGRGLQLLFYSVGIGQISSEVPQNLSASRPQDRQFILSSKKLLLSDSGFYLCAWSASGASGYTFGSGTRLTVV.

This chain connects TRBV2 to TRBJ1-2, with D hard to call. Trimming stripped 4 bases from V and 5 bases from J, with 14 bases between. This CDR3 is 14 amino acids long. CDR1 and CDR2 (germline): SNHLY, FYNNEI. The CDR3 DNA is TGTGCCAGCAGTGTAGAAGCGCCAGTTTATGGCTACACCTTC. It is translated as CASSVEAPVYGYTF.

The chain is built from TRBV12-3 or TRBV12-4 and TRBJ2-1, with 14 bases matching TRBD2. The ends lost 1 base at V and 3 bases at J; junction bases unmatched: 2. This CDR3 is built from 17 residues. CDR3 nucleotides: TGTGCCAGCAGTTTAGGACTAGCGGGAGGGTACTACAATGAGCAGTTCTTC. Encoded protein: CASSLGLAGGYYNEQFF.

The chain employs TRBV30 and TRBJ1-4; D might be TRBD1 (6 bases). The CDR3 has 14 residues. Trimming stripped 3 bases from V and 5 bases from J, with 13 bases between. Germline-derived CDR1 and CDR2 are GTSNPN and SVGIG (reference sequence). CDR3 in amino acids: CAWSPRGANEKLFF. CDR3 nucleotide sequence: TGTGCCTGGAGCCCACGGGGGGCGAATGAAAAACTGTTTTTT. Combining the CDR3 with reference TRBV30 and TRBJ1-4 gives the whole variable domain SQTIHQWPATLVQPVGSPLSLECTVEGTSNPNLYWYRQAAGRGLQLLFYSVGIGQISSEVPQNLSASRPQDRQFILSSKKLLLSDSGFYLCAWSPRGANEKLFFGSGTQLSVL.

This clonotype was found many times. This chain connects TRBV28 to TRBJ1-2; possibly TRBD1 for D (5 bases). Trimming stripped 6 bases from V and 2 bases from J, with 13 bases between. CDR1 is MDHEN and CDR2 is SYDVKM in the germline V gene. The CDR3 extends over 14 amino acids. The CDR3 DNA sequence: TGTGCCAGCAGCCCGGCCGGGACCAACTATGGCTACACCTTC. It translates to CASSPAGTNYGYTF.

This clonotype was detected ten times or more. The chain joins TRBV2 to TRBJ2-7; 8 nucleotides line up with TRBD1. Germline lookup yields CDR1 SNHLY and CDR2 FYNNEI. The CDR3 runs 13 residues. The V segment lost 7 bases and the J segment 4 bases; nucleotides outside the gene matches: 6. CDR3 sequence (DNA): TGTGCCAGCAATCAGTACAGGGGGTACGAGCAGTACTTC. It encodes CASNQYRGYEQYF.

This sequence joins TRBV7-8 and TRBJ2-1, with TRBD2 matching over 7 bases. The germline CDR1 and CDR2 sequences are SGHVS and FQNEAQ. The V and J ends lost 2 bases and 10 bases, in that order; junction bases with no gene match: 20. The CDR3 consists of 18 residues. CDR3 protein: CASSLLGSTAGRLTEQFF. The CDR3, as DNA: TGTGCCAGCAGCTTATTAGGGTCCACAGCGGGACGGCTCACGGAGCAGTTCTTC. Drawing the rest from reference TRBV7-8 and TRBJ2-1, the complete variable domain is GAGVSQSPRYKVAKRGQDVALRCDPISGHVSLFWYQQALGQGPEFLTYFQNEAQLDKSGLPSDRFFAERPEGSVSTLKIQRTQQEDSAVYLCASSLLGSTAGRLTEQFFGPGTRLTVL.

This clonotype has more than one count but fewer than ten. The gene calls are TRBV7-6 and TRBJ2-7; 7 nucleotides line up with TRBD2. J gave up 3 bases and V 1 base, and 9 bases lay outside the gene matches. The CDR3 is made up of 16 amino acids. Germline V gives CDR1 SGHVS, CDR2 FNYEAQ. The CDR3 here is CASSLVSLSGNYEQYF. In DNA form, the CDR3 reads TGTGCCAGCAGCTTAGTATCTTTGAGCGGGAACTACGAGCAGTACTTC.

This clonotype has ten or more counts. J is TRBJ1-6 and V is TRBV12-3 or TRBV12-4; tentatively, D is TRBD1 (6 bases). The V end lost 5 bases, the J end lost 13 bases, and 15 bases lay between the germline ends. The CDR3 length is 13 residues. CDR3 loop: CASSREGGTPLHF. Written as DNA, the CDR3 is TGTGCCAGCAGTCGTGAGGGGGGGACCCCCCTCCACTTT.

The V call is TRBV19, the J call TRBJ2-2, with 9 bases identical to TRBD1. With 4 bases clipped from V and 6 bases from J, the junction kept 6 bases outside the gene matches. The CDR3 is made up of 15 amino acids. Germline V gene lookup returns CDR1 LNHDA and CDR2 SQIVND (reference sequence). The CDR3 DNA reads TGTGCCAGTAGTAGTTGGGACAGGGTGGCCGGGGAGCTGTTTTTT. Its protein is CASSSWDRVAGELFF.

This clonotype was picked up many times. The genes are TRBV7-8 and TRBJ2-5; 9 positions agree with TRBD1. CDR3 length: 17 residues. Per the germline V gene, CDR1 is SGHVS and CDR2 is FQNEAQ. V dropped 1 base and J dropped 4; count of bases not matched to a gene: 10. The chain's CDR3 is CASSLETGGRYRETQYF. The CDR3 nucleotides read TGTGCCAGCAGCTTAGAAACAGGGGGCCGGTACCGAGAGACCCAGTACTTC.

Worth noting for this clonotype: A read error may account for a junction end that differs from germline. The chain combines TRBV9 with TRBJ2-5, with a tentative D call TRBD2 (6 bases). The germline V gene has CDR1 SGDLS and CDR2 YYNGEE. This CDR3 has 14 amino acids. CDR3 loop: CASGGTLGSEAQYF. CDR3 DNA sequence: TGTGCCAGCGGCGGGACCCTCGGGTCAGAGGCCCAGTACTTC.

This clonotype was found many times. V and J are TRBV5-1 and TRBJ1-1; no firm D call. Germline-derived CDR1 and CDR2 are SGHRS and YFSETQ. The CDR3 covers 13 residues. V lost 0 bases and J lost 6, with 9 bases in between. CDR3 bases: TGCGCCAGCAGCTTGGTATCTGTGGCTGAAGCTTTCTTT. Protein sequence: CASSLVSVAEAFF.

Many counts were recorded for this clonotype. The chain recombines TRBV28 with TRBJ1-5; D is undetermined. This CDR3 comprises 12 residues. V was pared by 2 bases and J by 6 bases, with 5 bases between. Per the germline V gene, CDR1 is MDHEN and CDR2 is SYDVKM. In nucleotides, the CDR3 is TGTGCCAGCAGTTTAGTAAGTCAGCCCCAGCATTTT. This gives the protein CASSLVSQPQHF.

V and J are TRBV20-1 and TRBJ1-2, with no clear D. The germline V gene has CDR1 DFQATT and CDR2 SNEGSKA (reference sequence). The CDR3 length is 14 residues. The V and J ends lost 3 bases and 8 bases respectively, with 19 bases between them. The CDR3 sequence is CSASSGTLYGGYTF. The DNA of the CDR3 is TGCAGTGCTAGTTCGGGTACCCTTTATGGAGGCTACACCTTC.

Many counts were recorded for this clonotype. The chain links TRBV9 to TRBJ2-1, with 10 bases fitting TRBD2. The CDR3 has 16 residues. After removal of 1 base from V and 0 bases from J, the junction contained 1 base not matched to a gene. Germline V CDR1 and CDR2: SGDLS, YYNGEE. The CDR3 protein is CASSVTSGDSYNEQFF. The DNA of the CDR3 is TGTGCCAGCAGCGTAACTAGCGGGGACTCCTACAATGAGCAGTTCTTC.

This clonotype has a handful of counts. The chain couples TRBV27 to TRBJ2-7; a possible D gene is TRBD2 (6 bases). In germline, CDR1 is MNHEY, CDR2 SMNVEV (reference sequence). V was trimmed by 3 bases and J by 2 bases, leaving 11 bases between them. CDR3 length: 14 amino acids. CDR3 bases: TGTGCCAGCAGTTTGGTAGCGGAAACCTACGAGCAGTACTTC. Translating gives CASSLVAETYEQYF.

The table lists this clonotype with a few counts. The J gene is TRBJ2-3, the V gene TRBV5-1, with a weak D call TRBD2 (5 bases). Germline CDR1 is SGHRS and CDR2 is YFSETQ. The CDR3 has 14 residues. Between the trimmed V and J ends, which lost 3 bases and 4 bases, there was a span of 12 bases. CDR3 sequence: CASSSGSEADTQYF. CDR3 bases: TGCGCCAGCAGCTCGGGATCCGAGGCAGATACGCAGTATTTT.

The CDR3 sequence is CASSNKGGGYTF. CDR3 nucleotide sequence: TGTGCCAGTAGTAATAAGGGTGGCGGCTACACCTTC. The rearrangement joins TRBV19 to TRBJ1-2; the D is unclear. The germline CDR1 and CDR2 sequences are LNHDA and SQIVND (reference sequence). This CDR3 comprises 12 residues. V lost 4 bases to trimming and J lost 8 bases, with 11 bases between them.

This clonotype occurred once. CDR3 sequence reads: CASSVAPTSGSNEQFF. Here the CDR3 DNA reads TGTGCCAGCAGCGTAGCCCCGACTAGCGGGAGCAATGAGCAGTTCTTC. V gene TRBV9 combines with J gene TRBJ2-1; 12 nucleotides align to TRBD2. The ends lost 0 bases at V and 6 bases at J; junction bases unmatched: 4. Germline CDR1 is SGDLS and CDR2 is YYNGEE. The CDR3 consists of 16 residues.

Ten or more counts support this clonotype. The chain joins TRBV11-3 to TRBJ2-7; 8 nucleotides line up with TRBD1. This CDR3 is 12 amino acids long. Germline CDR1 reads SGHNT; CDR2 reads YENEEA. V was pared by 5 bases and J by 6 bases, with 3 bases of the junction left unmatched. CDR3 protein: CASSVGTGEQYF. The DNA of the CDR3 is TGTGCCAGCAGCGTAGGGACAGGCGAGCAGTACTTC.

This clonotype was counted between two and nine times. This chain joins TRBV15 and TRBJ2-1; TRBD1 or TRBD2 may be the D gene (5 bases each). CDR3 length equals 16 residues. The V and J ends lost 0 bases and 7 bases respectively, with 16 bases between them. The germline CDR1 and CDR2 sequences are LNHNV and YYDKDF (reference sequence). The CDR3 region is CATSRDIRGSGNEQFF. CDR3 coding DNA: TGTGCCACCAGCAGAGATATTAGGGGATCGGGGAATGAGCAGTTCTTC.